This TCR beta chain was found in a study of cytomegalovirus exposure and HLA in healthy donors. For this clone: No antigen is known for it.

Healthy individuals who donated bone marrow served as the donors. The PCR was carried out with 60 Vbeta primers and 13 Jbeta primers. Method: immunoSEQ multiplex PCR; TCRdb's copy keeps in-frame clones and lacks some. The repertoire holds over 150,000 clones, with almost 80% as singletons. Study conclusions and caveats: In a later analysis, HLA-C alleles had the fewest associated TCRs, DRB1 alleles the most. Among donors in an Asian-associated ancestry cluster, a later analysis reportedly found fewer N-insertions than the roughly 670-donor mean. There were some 150 TCR beta chains listed as cytomegalovirus-associated.

CDR1 and CDR2 (germline): SGHNT, YYREEE (reference sequence). J was trimmed by 2 bases and V by 4 bases; bases with no gene match: 11. CDR3 length equals 17 residues. The chain employs TRBV5-4 and TRBJ2-7; 11 nucleotides line up with TRBD1. The TCR was taken from a woman between 50 and 59 years old in good health and CMV-seronegative. Sequencing input: PBMCs. The chain's CDR3 is CASSPGQGAGFTYEQYF. The CDR3 DNA reads as TGTGCCAGCAGCCCAGGACAGGGGGCAGGCTTCACCTACGAGCAGTACTTC.